This T cell receptor beta chain was recovered during a study of blood T cells in healthy people across ages. Regarding the study as a whole: Strong correlation existed between TCR beta diversity and naive T cell percentage. It was not possible, with unsorted PBMCs, to conclusively compare naive and antigen-experienced cells.

This CDR3 has 14 amino acids. CDR1 SGHTA and CDR2 FQGNSA come from the germline V gene. A note on this clonotype: Its antigen is not known. A read error may be the cause here, since a much bigger clone is one base away.

Combining a sample-barcoded 5' primer with a J-beta primer mix, a second PCR ran for about 7 to 11 cycles. Samples each returned at least 2.5 million CDR3-containing paired-end reads. TCRdb re-derived calls from the 5' RACE reads in MiXCR, one entry per CDR3 protein. The sample includes some 750,000 distinct CDR3 sequences, 22% of them seen just once. The genes are TRBV7-2 and TRBJ1-2; maybe TRBD1 (5 bases). The TCR originated in a man in his 70s in good health. The specimen sequenced was blood. This chain's CDR3 is CASSLEGRDYGYAF. For the CDR3, the DNA is TGTGCCAGCAGCTTAGAGGGCAGGGACTATGGCTACGCCTTC.